The source of this T cell receptor beta chain is a study of CD8 T cells in Susac syndrome. Overall study: There were Susac syndrome patients who were therapy-naive at blood draw, others on corticosteroids, and others on intravenous immunoglobulin alone.

Random hexamers were used to reverse transcribe about 0.5 to 1 ug of RNA. TCRdb reanalysed the immunoSEQ multiplex PCR reads using MiXCR and keeps one entry per CDR3 protein. The sample holds some 170,000 distinct CDR3 sequences; over 90% are singletons and the top ten take 0.099%. CDR1 is LNHDA, CDR2 SQIVND, per germline (reference sequence). The CDR3 length is 13 residues. The ends were cut back, 3 bases at V and 6 bases at J, with 9 bases in the middle. Material for sequencing was CD4+ T cells from PBMCs. The rearrangement links TRBV19 to TRBJ2-1; D is ambiguous. This receptor was obtained from a human donor with Susac syndrome. Written as DNA, the CDR3 is TGTGCCAGTAGTATTGGGATCAGCAATGAGCAGTTCTTC. Its protein is CASSIGISNEQFF. The entire variable domain, with the rest obtained from reference TRBV19 and TRBJ2-1, is as follows: DGGITQSPKYLFRKEGQNVTLSCEQNLNHDAMYWYRQDPGQGLRLIYYSQIVNDFQKGDIAEGYSVSREKKESFPLTVTSAQKNPTAFYLCASSIGISNEQFFGPGTRLTVL.